The 8 T cell receptor beta chains below all came from one sample that was sequenced in a study of cytomegalovirus exposure and HLA in healthy donors. Both 60 Vbeta primers and 13 Jbeta primers went into the PCR. This table comes from immunoSEQ multiplex PCR, and its TCRdb copy is limited to in-frame clones, with some not included. Counted here are some 150,000 clones, about 61% occurring once; the ten biggest clones make up under 2.5%. Sequencing used PBMCs. The receptors shown here come from a woman between 40 and 50 years old in good health and CMV-seronegative.

The V gene is TRBV4-1, the J gene TRBJ2-3; D is possibly TRBD2 (5 bases). The CDR3 is made up of 17 amino acids. The V end lost 3 bases, the J end lost 3 bases, and 19 bases lay between the germline ends. CDR1 MGHRA and CDR2 YSYEKL come from the germline V gene. The CDR3 nucleotides are TGCGCCAGCAGCCATGCTATCCGTGGGAGATTGACAGATACGCAGTATTTT. Protein product: CASSHAIRGRLTDTQYF.

The rearrangement uses TRBV11-2 and TRBJ1-4; 7 bases line up with TRBD1. The CDR3 contains 14 residues. Trimming took 5 bases from V and 17 from J; bases not matched to a gene: 17. CDR1 SGHAT and CDR2 FQNNGV come from the germline V gene. The CDR3 DNA is TGTGCCAGCAGCCGGGTTAAATCCGGGACAGAGCTTTTTTTT. Amino acid sequence: CASSRVKSGTELFF.

J is TRBJ1-5 and V is TRBV7-9; D ambiguous. CDR3 length: 12 amino acids. Trimming took 7 bases from V and 7 from J, leaving 11 bases between them. Germline V gene lookup returns CDR1 SEHNR and CDR2 FQNEAQ (reference sequence). The CDR3 nucleotides are TGTGCCAGCAAGGAAGACGGGCAGCCCCAGCATTTT. Translation: CASKEDGQPQHF. Looking up the rest from reference TRBV7-9 and TRBJ1-5 gives the full variable domain: DTGVSQNPRHKITKRGQNVTFRCDPISEHNRLYWYRQTLGQGPEFLTYFQNEAQLEKSRLLSDRFSAERPKGSFSTLEIQRTEQGDSAMYLCASKEDGQPQHFGDGTRLSIL.

The J gene is TRBJ1-1, the V gene TRBV7-6, with 9 bases fitting TRBD1. The germline gives CDR1 SGHVS, CDR2 FNYEAQ. V gave up 2 bases and J gave up 8 bases; unmatched junction bases: 6. The CDR3 is 14 residues long. CDR3 in DNA: TGTGCCAGCAGCTTAAAAGGACAGGGGAGAGAAGCTTTCTTT. Protein sequence: CASSLKGQGREAFF.

The chain joins TRBV7-2 to TRBJ2-7; 9 bases are a match to TRBD1. Trimming cost V 4 bases and J 2 bases; bases outside gene matches: 6. The CDR3 totals 15 residues. The germline V gene has CDR1 SGHTA and CDR2 FQGNSA. CDR3 protein: CASSSGTGTPYEQYF. Written as DNA, the CDR3 is TGTGCCAGCAGCTCTGGGACAGGGACTCCCTACGAGCAGTACTTC.

V and J are TRBV6-5 and TRBJ1-3, with D unresolved. V was cut by 6 bases and J by 4 bases, with 13 bases left in between. The CDR3 is made up of 14 amino acids. CDR1 and CDR2 (germline): MNHEY, SVGAGI. CDR3 sequence reads: CASRRRNEGNTIYF. The CDR3 coding sequence is TGTGCCAGCAGGCGCAGGAATGAGGGAAACACCATATATTTT.

J is TRBJ2-3 and V is TRBV6-4, with D hard to call. The CDR3 length is 16 residues. Per germline, CDR1 MRHNA and CDR2 SNTAGT. Deletions cut 5 bases from V and 4 bases from J, with 19 bases between. CDR3 loop: CASSFQVGTPADTQYF. CDR3 DNA sequence: TGTGCCAGCAGTTTTCAGGTGGGCACACCCGCAGATACGCAGTATTTT.

The gene calls are TRBV5-1 and TRBJ2-3; perhaps TRBD1 as D (6 bases). Germline loops: CDR1 SGHRS, CDR2 YFSETQ. CDR3 length equals 13 residues. Trimming stripped 3 bases from V and 6 bases from J, with 11 bases between. Here the CDR3 DNA reads TGCGCCAGCAGCTCACAGGGATCGGATACGCAGTATTTT. The encoded protein is CASSSQGSDTQYF.